This T cell receptor beta chain emerged from a study of blood T cell repertoires in COVID-19. Per the germline V gene, CDR1 is SGDLS and CDR2 is YYNGEE. V was clipped by 2 bases and J by 1 base; unmatched bases: 2. This CDR3 is 15 amino acids long. Using immunoSEQ multiplex PCR, the repertoire was profiled, and TCRdb retains in-frame clones only, with some absent. This table has about 190,000 clones, roughly three quarters appearing once. The source material was peripheral blood. This sequence was found in a man aged 60-69 years with active or convalescent COVID-19. The rearrangement uses TRBV9 and TRBJ1-5, with TRBD1 matching 8 bases. DNA for the CDR3: TGTGCCAGCAGCGTTCAGGGGGCGAGCAATCAGCCCCAGCATTTT. Protein product: CASSVQGASNQPQHF.